Below are 22 T cell receptor beta chains sequenced from a single sample in a study of T cell changes during pregnancy in multiple sclerosis. Data came from immunoSEQ multiplex PCR; TCRdb stores just in-frame clones and leaves some out. The sample has around 30,000 clones; 89% are singletons. Here the sequenced sample was CD4+ T cells from peripheral blood mononuclear cells, taken in the second trimester of pregnancy. The receptor source for this set is a female donor with multiple sclerosis, enrolled in a pregnancy study.

The chain links TRBV5-4 to TRBJ1-2; TRBD1 is a possible D gene (5 bases). In germline, CDR1 is SGHNT, CDR2 YYREEE (reference sequence). V lost 2 bases and J lost 8, with 19 bases in between. The CDR3 covers 15 residues. The DNA of the CDR3 is TGTGCCAGCAGCTTTTTGGGCAGGGAAGATTTCGGCTACACCTTC. It encodes CASSFLGREDFGYTF.

This sequence joins TRBV21-1 and TRBJ1-4; the listed D gene, TRBD1, was not tested against the DNA. TRBV21-1 is a listed pseudogene. The CDR3 has 17 amino acids. For the CDR3, the DNA is TGTGCCAGCAGCCCACAGGGTGAGAGGGGACCCGGGGAAAAACTGTTTTTT. Protein: CASSPQGERGPGEKLFF.

This chain uses TRBV7-8 with TRBJ1-1, with TRBD1 matching over 7 bases. The CDR3 spans 16 residues. The V and J ends lost 7 bases and 6 bases, in that order; junction bases with no gene match: 17. The germline CDR1 and CDR2 sequences are SGHVS and FQNEAQ. The CDR3 protein is CASKLLEQGFMAEAFF. The CDR3 region has the DNA TGTGCCAGCAAGCTTTTGGAACAGGGGTTTATGGCTGAAGCTTTCTTT.

The rearrangement uses TRBV6-6 and TRBJ1-2; the match to TRBD1 covers 8 bases. V lost 6 bases to trimming and J lost 1 base; unmatched junction nucleotides: 4. The CDR3 is 14 residues long. The germline gives CDR1 MNHNY, CDR2 SVGAGI (reference sequence). The CDR3 reads CASRGTGGNYGYTF. CDR3 DNA sequence: TGTGCCAGCAGAGGGACAGGCGGTAACTATGGCTACACCTTC.

The V gene is TRBV7-9, the J gene TRBJ2-7; possibly TRBD2 for D (5 bases). CDR3 length equals 13 residues. Germline V CDR1 and CDR2: SEHNR, FQNEAQ (reference sequence). Trimming stripped 1 base from V and 8 bases from J, with 12 bases between. CDR3: CASSLEPMTKQYF. The CDR3 nucleotides are TGTGCCAGCAGCTTAGAACCAATGACTAAGCAGTACTTC.

The genes are TRBV4-1 and TRBJ1-4; D gene uncertain. This CDR3 contains 19 residues. Germline assignment: CDR1 MGHRA and CDR2 YSYEKL. The V and J ends lost 0 bases and 8 bases respectively, with 25 bases between them. The CDR3 coding sequence is TGCGCCAGCAGCCAAGATCCTAATCGGGTGCGGGATTCCTCCGAAAAACTGTTTTTT. The encoded protein is CASSQDPNRVRDSSEKLFF.

This rearrangement joins TRBV11-2 to TRBJ1-1; 7 positions agree with TRBD1. The CDR3 contains 15 residues. J was trimmed by 1 base and V by 1 base; bases with no gene match: 3. Germline values: CDR1 SGHAT, CDR2 FQNNGV. CDR3: CASSLGTGPNTEAFF. CDR3 sequence (DNA): TGTGCCAGCAGCTTAGGGACAGGACCGAACACTGAAGCTTTCTTT.

The rearrangement links TRBV15 to TRBJ1-5, with 7 bases fitting TRBD1. This CDR3 region has 15 residues. The germline CDR1 and CDR2 sequences are LNHNV and YYDKDF (reference sequence). Trimming at V came to 0 bases and at J to 4 bases, leaving 3 bases not matched to a gene. The CDR3 nucleotides read TGTGCCACCAGCAGAGAGGGACAGTGGAATCAGCCCCAGCATTTT. This sequence encodes CATSREGQWNQPQHF.

The rearrangement uses TRBV23-1 and TRBJ1-2; weak D call: TRBD1 (5 bases). Being an ORF, TRBV23-1 has a function that is uncertain. V was cut by 1 base and J by 0 bases, with 12 bases left in between. This CDR3 is built from 16 residues. CDR3 loop: CASSQFGGPANYGYTF. CDR3 coding DNA: TGCGCCAGCAGTCAATTCGGGGGTCCCGCTAACTATGGCTACACCTTC.

The chain has TRBV5-5 and TRBJ1-1; D is uncertain. Germline V gives CDR1 SGHKS, CDR2 YYEKEE (reference sequence). The length of the CDR3 is 15 residues. Deletions cut 1 base from V and 3 bases from J, with 13 bases between. In nucleotides, the CDR3 is TGTGCCAGCAGCTTGTCTTTCCTTCGGGACACTGAAGCTTTCTTT. Amino acids: CASSLSFLRDTEAFF.

The rearrangement uses TRBV30 and TRBJ1-6; D is ambiguous. In germline, CDR1 is GTSNPN, CDR2 SVGIG (reference sequence). With 1 base removed from V and 9 bases from J, the gap between germline ends came to 10 bases. The CDR3 is 13 amino acids. The chain's CDR3 is CAWSGRSGSPLHF. The CDR3 DNA sequence: TGTGCCTGGAGTGGTCGGTCGGGTTCACCCCTCCACTTT.

This rearrangement joins TRBV7-2 to TRBJ2-3; no clear D. Trimming left V 4 bases short and J 4 bases short, with 3 bases between. CDR1 and CDR2 from the germline V gene are SGHTA and FQGNSA. The CDR3 contains 11 residues. The CDR3, as DNA: TGTGCCAGCAGCTCCGCAGATACGCAGTATTTT. This gives the protein CASSSADTQYF.

This chain joins TRBV4-1 and TRBJ2-4; D is undetermined. V was shortened by 5 bases and J by 0 bases, with 11 bases between the two germline ends. Germline V gives CDR1 MGHRA, CDR2 YSYEKL. The length of the CDR3 is 15 residues. The CDR3 coding sequence is TGCGCCAGCAGCGGCCAATTGCTAGCCAAAAACATTCAGTACTTC. This translates into CASSGQLLAKNIQYF.

This clone was seen only a few times. The chain is built from TRBV10-3 and TRBJ1-5, with D perhaps matching TRBD1 (6 bases). V lost 6 bases, J lost 4 bases, and 13 bases lay in between. The CDR3 is 14 amino acids. The germline V gene encodes CDR1 ENHRY and CDR2 SYGVKD. The CDR3 spells CAISAPGVNQPQHF. For the CDR3, the DNA is TGTGCCATCAGCGCTCCAGGGGTAAATCAGCCCCAGCATTTT.

CDR3 sequence: CASGLTPDGQSLSNTEAFF. For the CDR3, the DNA is TGTGCTAGTGGTTTGACCCCCGATGGACAGTCCCTATCTAACACTGAAGCTTTCTTT. The chain joins TRBV12-5 to TRBJ1-1; tentatively, D is TRBD1 (6 bases). V was cut by 2 bases and J by 2 bases, with 24 bases left in between. Germline V gene data show CDR1 as LGHNT and CDR2 as FRNRAP. The CDR3 length is 19 residues.

The chain uses TRBV2 and TRBJ1-5, with no clear D. Trimming took 3 bases from V and 5 from J, leaving 11 bases between them. The germline V gene has CDR1 SNHLY and CDR2 FYNNEI. This CDR3 is 14 amino acids long. The CDR3 bases are TGTGCCAGCAGTGAGCCCGAGGTCTATCAGCCCCAGCATTTT. Protein product: CASSEPEVYQPQHF.

The V and J genes are TRBV6-1 and TRBJ1-1; 7 bases line up with TRBD1. V lost 8 bases and J lost 0; bases outside the gene matches: 12. The CDR3 totals 16 residues. Germline CDR1 is MNHNS and CDR2 is SASEGT. CDR3 amino acids: CASGGAGGRVNTEAFF. As DNA, the CDR3 is TGTGCCAGCGGTGGCGCAGGGGGAAGGGTGAACACTGAAGCTTTCTTT.

V is TRBV29-1 and J is TRBJ2-2; no firm D call. Germline values: CDR1 SQVTM, CDR2 ANQGSEA. The CDR3 contains 12 residues. The V end lost 7 bases, the J end lost 4 bases, and 10 bases lay between the germline ends. The CDR3 loop is CSAVHGTGELFF. The CDR3 nucleotides are TGCAGCGCCGTCCACGGCACCGGGGAGCTGTTTTTT.

The V gene is TRBV5-4, the J gene TRBJ2-1; tentatively, D is TRBD1 (5 bases). From germline, CDR1 is SGHNT and CDR2 YYREEE (reference sequence). Trimming cost V 0 bases and J 6 bases, with 13 bases left between them. This CDR3 has 15 residues. CDR3 bases: TGTGCCAGCAGCTTGGTCCGGGTTACAGGCAATGAGCAGTTCTTC. As protein: CASSLVRVTGNEQFF.

The chain combines TRBV2 with TRBJ2-5; D might be TRBD1 (5 bases). This CDR3 region has 14 residues. Looked up from germline, CDR1 is SNHLY and CDR2 is FYNNEI. V lost 5 bases, J lost 1 base, and 11 bases lay in between. The DNA for the CDR3 is TGTGCCAGCAGTAGAGACAGACCCCAAGAGACCCAGTACTTC. This translates into CASSRDRPQETQYF.

The rearrangement uses TRBV19 and TRBJ2-1, with TRBD1 identical over 7 bases. The germline V gene encodes CDR1 LNHDA and CDR2 SQIVND (reference sequence). The CDR3 loop spans 13 amino acids. Germline trimming cut 6 bases from V and 3 bases from J; bases unmatched to any gene: 2. CDR3 nucleotides: TGTGCCAGTAGGGACAGGTTCTACAATGAGCAGTTCTTC. It is translated as CASRDRFYNEQFF.

This clone has only a few counts. V is TRBV30 and J is TRBJ2-7; 7 bases align to TRBD2. The V gene end was trimmed by 2 bases and the J gene end by 6 bases; junction bases not matched to a gene: 1. The V gene's germline CDR1 is GTSNPN and CDR2 SVGIG (reference sequence). This CDR3 is built from 11 residues. The chain's CDR3 is CAWSWGGEQYF. The CDR3, as DNA: TGTGCCTGGAGTTGGGGGGGCGAGCAGTACTTC.